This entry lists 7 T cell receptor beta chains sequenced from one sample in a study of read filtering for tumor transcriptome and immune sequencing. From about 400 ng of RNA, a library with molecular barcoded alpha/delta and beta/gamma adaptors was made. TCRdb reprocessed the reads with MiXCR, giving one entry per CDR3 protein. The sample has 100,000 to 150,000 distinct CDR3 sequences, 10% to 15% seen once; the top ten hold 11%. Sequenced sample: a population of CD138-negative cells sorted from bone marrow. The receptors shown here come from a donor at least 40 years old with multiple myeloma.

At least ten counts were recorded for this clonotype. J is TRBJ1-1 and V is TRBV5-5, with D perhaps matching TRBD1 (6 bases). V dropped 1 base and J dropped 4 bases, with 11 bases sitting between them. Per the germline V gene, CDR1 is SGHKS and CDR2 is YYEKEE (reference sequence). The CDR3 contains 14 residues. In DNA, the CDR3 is TGTGCCAGCAGCTTGTACGGACAGAGCACTGAAGCTTTCTTT. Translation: CASSLYGQSTEAFF. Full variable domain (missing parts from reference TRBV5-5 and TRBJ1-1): DAGVTQSPTHLIKTRGQQVTLRCSPISGHKSVSWYQQVLGQGPQFIFQYYEKEERGRGNFPDRFSARQFPNYSSELNVNALLLGDSALYLCASSLYGQSTEAFFGQGTRLTVV.

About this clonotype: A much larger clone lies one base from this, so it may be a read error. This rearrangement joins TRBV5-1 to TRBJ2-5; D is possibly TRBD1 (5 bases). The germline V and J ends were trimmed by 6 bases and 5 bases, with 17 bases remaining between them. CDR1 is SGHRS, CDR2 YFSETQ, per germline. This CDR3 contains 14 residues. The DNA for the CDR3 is TGCGCCAGCAACCTCCTTAGGGGCCAGGAGACCCAGTACTTC. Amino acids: CASNLLRGQETQYF.

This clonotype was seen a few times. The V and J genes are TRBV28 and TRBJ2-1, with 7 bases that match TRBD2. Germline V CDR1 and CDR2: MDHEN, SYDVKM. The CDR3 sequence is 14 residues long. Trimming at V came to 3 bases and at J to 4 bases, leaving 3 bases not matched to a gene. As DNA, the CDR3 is TGTGCCAGCAGTTTGGGGGGAGGGTACAATGAGCAGTTCTTC. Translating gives CASSLGGGYNEQFF.

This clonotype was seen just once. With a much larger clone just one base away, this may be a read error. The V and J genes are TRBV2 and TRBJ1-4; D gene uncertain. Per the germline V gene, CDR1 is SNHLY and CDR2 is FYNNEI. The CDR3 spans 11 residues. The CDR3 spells CAGSENEKLFF. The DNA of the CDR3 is TGTGCCGGCAGTGAAAATGAAAAACTGTTTTTT.

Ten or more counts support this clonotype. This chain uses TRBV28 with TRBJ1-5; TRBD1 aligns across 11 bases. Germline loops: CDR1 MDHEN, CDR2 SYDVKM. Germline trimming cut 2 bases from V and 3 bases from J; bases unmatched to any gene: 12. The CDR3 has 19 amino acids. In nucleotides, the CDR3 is TGTGCCAGCAGTTTACTGGGACAGGGGGGAGGTCGGGACAATCAGCCCCAGCATTTT. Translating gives CASSLLGQGGGRDNQPQHF.

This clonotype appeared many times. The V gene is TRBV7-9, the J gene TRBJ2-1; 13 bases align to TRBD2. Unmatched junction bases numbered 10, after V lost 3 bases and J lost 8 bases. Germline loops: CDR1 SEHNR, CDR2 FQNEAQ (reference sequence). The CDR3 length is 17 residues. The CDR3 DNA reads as TGTGCCAGCAGCTTGGTCAGGACTAGCGGGAGTTTGGATGAGCAGTTCTTC. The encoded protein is CASSLVRTSGSLDEQFF.

This CDR3 is CASSSPGLAAQYPRDEQFF. In nucleotides, the CDR3 is TGTGCCAGCAGTTCACCGGGACTAGCGGCCCAGTATCCGAGGGATGAGCAGTTCTTC. The chain combines TRBV28 with TRBJ2-1, with 11 nucleotides matching TRBD2. The J segment lost 8 bases and the V segment lost 4 bases, leaving 19 bases of the junction unmatched. The CDR3 contains 19 residues. The germline V gene encodes CDR1 MDHEN and CDR2 SYDVKM.